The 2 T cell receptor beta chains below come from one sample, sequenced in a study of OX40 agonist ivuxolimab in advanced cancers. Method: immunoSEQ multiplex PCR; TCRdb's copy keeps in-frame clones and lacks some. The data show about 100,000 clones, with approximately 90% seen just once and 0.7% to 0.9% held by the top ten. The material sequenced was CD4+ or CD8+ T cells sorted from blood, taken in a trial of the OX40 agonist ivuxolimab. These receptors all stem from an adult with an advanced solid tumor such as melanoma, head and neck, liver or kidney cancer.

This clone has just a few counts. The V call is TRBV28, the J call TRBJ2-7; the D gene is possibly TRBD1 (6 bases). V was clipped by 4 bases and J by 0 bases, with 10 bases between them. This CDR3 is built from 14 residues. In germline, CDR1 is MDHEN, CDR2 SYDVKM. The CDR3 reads CASSYRDNSYEQYF. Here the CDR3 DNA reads TGTGCCAGCAGTTACCGGGACAACTCCTACGAGCAGTACTTC.

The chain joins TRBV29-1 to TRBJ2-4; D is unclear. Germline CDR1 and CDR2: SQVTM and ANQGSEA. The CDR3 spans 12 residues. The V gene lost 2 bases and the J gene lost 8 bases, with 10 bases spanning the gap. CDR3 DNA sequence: TGCAGCGTTGAATCTGGGGATGACATTCAGTACTTC. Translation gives CSVESGDDIQYF.